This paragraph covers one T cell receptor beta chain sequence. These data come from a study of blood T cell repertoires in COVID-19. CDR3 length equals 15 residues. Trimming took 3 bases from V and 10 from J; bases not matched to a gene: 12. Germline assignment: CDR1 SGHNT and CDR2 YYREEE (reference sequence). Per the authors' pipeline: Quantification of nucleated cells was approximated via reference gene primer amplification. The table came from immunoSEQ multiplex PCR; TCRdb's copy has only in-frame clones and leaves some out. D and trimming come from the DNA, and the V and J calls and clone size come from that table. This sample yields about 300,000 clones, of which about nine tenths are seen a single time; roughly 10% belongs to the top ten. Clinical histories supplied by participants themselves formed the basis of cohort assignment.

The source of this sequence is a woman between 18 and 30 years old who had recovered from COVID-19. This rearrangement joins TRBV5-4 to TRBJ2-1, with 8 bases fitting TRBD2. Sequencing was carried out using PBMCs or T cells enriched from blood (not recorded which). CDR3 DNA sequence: TGTGCCAGCAGCTATCGGGACGGGGGGGGCCGAGAGCAGTTCTTC. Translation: CASSYRDGGGREQFF.